These T cell receptor beta chains were read from a single sample in a study of CD8 T cells in ankylosing spondylitis. One entry per CDR3 protein results from TCRdb running MiXCR on the 5' RACE reads. The table records fewer than 500,000 distinct CDR3 sequences, about 25% of them present only once. Sequencing used blood, either unsorted or a sorted T cell fraction (not recorded which). The receptors derive from a male donor with ankylosing spondylitis. The CDR3 runs from the conserved cysteine through the conserved F or W. D genes are given only for firm matches. Size values are once, few and many counts, or a class for expanded clones, and some rows have none.

>TRBJ2-1|-|-|TRBV3-1
CASSHWRGGGSDHNEQFF
TGTGCCAGCAGCCATTGGAGGGGGGGCGGGAGTGACCACAATGAGCAGTTCTTC
>TRBJ1-5|many|-|TRBV5-6
CASSLAPGGNQPQHF
TGTGCCAGCAGCTTGGCCCCCGGGGGCAATCAGCCCCAGCATTTT
>TRBJ2-1|few|TRBD1|TRBV7-9
CASSRGGQVNEQFF
TGTGCCAGCAGCCGAGGGGGACAGGTCAATGAGCAGTTCTTC
>TRBJ2-1|few|-|TRBV3-1
CASSQEWSGNTYNEQFF
TGTGCCAGCAGCCAAGAATGGTCAGGGAACACCTACAATGAGCAGTTCTTC
>TRBJ2-7|-|-|TRBV29-1
CSVEVQGYEQYF
TGCAGCGTTGAGGTCCAGGGTTACGAGCAGTACTTC
>TRBJ1-4|few|-|TRBV6-1
CASSETITNEKLFF
TGTGCCAGCAGTGAAACCATAACTAATGAAAAACTGTTTTTT
>TRBJ1-1|-|-|TRBV5-1
CASSLAQMNTEAFF
TGCGCCAGCAGCTTGGCCCAAATGAACACTGAAGCTTTCTTT
>TRBJ2-1|-|-|TRBV5-6
CASSLVSRDEQFF
TGTGCCAGCAGCTTGGTTAGTCGGGATGAGCAGTTCTTC
>TRBJ1-6|few|TRBD1|TRBV30
CAGDRTGLDAVYNSPLHF
TGTGCCGGGGACCGGACAGGGCTGGACGCAGTCTATAATTCACCCCTCCACTTT
>TRBJ2-2|few|-|TRBV5-4
CASSLGSSRSIGELFF
TGTGCCAGCAGCTTGGGAAGTTCCAGGTCAATCGGGGAGCTGTTTTTT
>TRBJ2-7|few|-|TRBV29-1
CSVGVNSYEQYF
TGCAGCGTTGGGGTCAACTCCTACGAGCAGTACTTC
>TRBJ2-1|-|-|TRBV4-1
CASSPGGKAYNEQFF
TGCGCCAGCAGCCCAGGGGGGAAAGCCTACAATGAGCAGTTCTTC
>TRBJ1-1|-|-|TRBV2
CASSELRGSEAFF
TGTGCCAGCAGTGAACTGAGGGGCAGTGAAGCTTTCTTT
>TRBJ2-6|few|-|TRBV12-3/TRBV12-4
CASSFIGSGANVLTF
TGTGCCAGCAGTTTTATTGGCTCTGGGGCCAACGTCCTGACTTTC
>TRBJ2-1|-|TRBD2|TRBV27
CASSLTSGTYSEQFF
TGTGCCAGCAGCCTTACTAGCGGGACATACAGTGAGCAGTTCTTC
>TRBJ2-1|few|TRBD2|TRBV20-1
CSARTGLAGVYNEQFF
TGCAGTGCTAGAACGGGACTAGCGGGAGTTTACAATGAGCAGTTCTTC
>TRBJ2-7|few|TRBD2|TRBV5-4
CASGFDSGRDQYF
TGTGCCAGCGGGTTTGATAGCGGGAGGGACCAGTACTTC
>TRBJ1-3|-|TRBD1|TRBV20-1
CSADRGSGNTIYF
TGCAGTGCCGACAGGGGTTCTGGAAACACCATATATTTT
>TRBJ2-1|few|TRBD2|TRBV5-1
CASSLVLAGTTYNEQFF
TGCGCCAGCAGCTTGGTACTAGCGGGAACAACCTACAATGAGCAGTTCTTC
>TRBJ2-7|few|TRBD1|TRBV6-2/TRBV6-3
CASRGQGSHEQYF
TGTGCCAGCAGGGGACAGGGCTCCCACGAGCAGTACTTC
>TRBJ2-3|few|TRBD2|TRBV20-1
CSAREVRTSGRGTDTQYF
TGCAGTGCTAGGGAGGTCAGGACTAGCGGGAGAGGCACAGATACGCAGTATTTT
>TRBJ1-6|-|-|TRBV28
CASSLTGGIGSPLHF
TGTGCCAGCAGTCTTACGGGGGGAATTGGTTCACCCCTCCACTTT
>TRBJ2-6|few|-|TRBV24-1
CATERNSEANVLTF
TGTGCCACCGAGCGGAATTCTGAGGCCAACGTCCTGACTTTC
>TRBJ2-1|-|-|TRBV2
CAITTPRVGSSYNEQFF
TGTGCCATCACAACCCCCCGGGTGGGGAGCTCCTACAATGAGCAGTTCTTC
>TRBJ2-1|-|-|TRBV29-1
CSTRTGTYNEQFF
TGCAGCACGAGGACGGGAACCTACAATGAGCAGTTCTTC
>TRBJ1-1|-|-|TRBV6-4
CASRRDPGLGTEAFF
TGTGCCAGCAGACGGGACCCTGGTCTGGGGACTGAAGCTTTCTTT
>TRBJ2-7|few|-|TRBV7-9
CASSLGSGGTAYEQYF
TGTGCCAGCAGCTTAGGGTCCGGGGGCACGGCCTACGAGCAGTACTTC
>TRBJ2-3|-|TRBD2|TRBV7-9
CASSYFGTSITDTQYF
TGTGCCAGCAGCTACTTCGGGACTAGCATCACAGATACGCAGTATTTT
>TRBJ1-1|-|-|TRBV5-6
CASSFEVPGTEAFF
TGTGCCAGCAGCTTCGAAGTCCCGGGTACTGAAGCTTTCTTT
>TRBJ2-3|-|-|TRBV7-6
CASSFTVARTGDTQYF
TGTGCCAGCAGCTTCACAGTAGCGCGTACGGGAGATACGCAGTATTTT
>TRBJ1-2|-|-|TRBV29-1
CSVEWGTNYGYTF
TGCAGCGTCGAATGGGGGACCAACTATGGCTACACCTTC
>TRBJ2-3|many|TRBD2|TRBV5-1
CASSPVASGTGTDTQYF
TGCGCCAGCAGCCCGGTGGCTAGCGGGACCGGCACAGATACGCAGTATTTT
>TRBJ1-2|-|-|TRBV4-1
CASSQPRRGLSYGYTF
TGCGCCAGCAGCCAACCCCGCCGGGGGCTTAGCTATGGCTACACCTTC
>TRBJ2-3|-|-|TRBV5-1
CASSSRVAATDTQYF
TGCGCCAGCAGCTCTCGGGTGGCGGCTACAGATACGCAGTATTTT
>TRBJ2-1|few|TRBD2|TRBV19
CASTPGVAGDSEQFF
TGTGCCAGTACCCCGGGGGTTGCGGGGGATTCTGAGCAGTTCTTC
>TRBJ1-1|-|-|TRBV6-1
CASWREGRTEAFF
TGTGCCAGCTGGAGGGAGGGTCGAACTGAAGCTTTCTTT
>TRBJ2-3|-|-|TRBV5-1
CASSLGSGVADTQYF
TGCGCCAGCAGCTTGGGATCGGGAGTGGCAGATACGCAGTATTTT
>TRBJ1-2|few|TRBD1|TRBV12-3/TRBV12-4
CASSWDSYGEDYTF
TGTGCCAGCAGTTGGGACAGCTATGGAGAGGACTACACCTTC
>TRBJ2-5|-|-|TRBV20-1
CSASGNPETQYF
TGCAGTGCTTCGGGTAATCCAGAGACCCAGTACTTC
>TRBJ2-1|-|TRBD2|TRBV7-2
CASSYGTSGYYNEQFF
TGTGCCAGCAGCTACGGGACTAGCGGGTACTACAATGAGCAGTTCTTC
>TRBJ1-1|-|-|TRBV29-1
CSVENQGGTEAFF
TGCAGCGTTGAAAATCAGGGAGGGACTGAAGCTTTCTTT
>TRBJ2-5|many|-|TRBV20-1
CSAQRWGVPSGKETQYF
TGCAGTGCTCAGAGATGGGGGGTCCCATCGGGGAAAGAGACCCAGTACTTC
>TRBJ1-2|-|-|TRBV20-1
CSATYGYGYTF
TGCAGTGCCACATATGGCTATGGCTACACCTTC
>TRBJ2-1|-|TRBD2|TRBV15
CATSRAASGDNEQFF
TGTGCCACCAGCAGAGCGGCTAGCGGGGACAATGAGCAGTTCTTC
>TRBJ2-3|-|TRBD2|TRBV4-2
CASSIRAGEGDDTQYF
TGTGCCAGCAGCATACGAGCGGGAGAAGGGGACGATACGCAGTATTTT